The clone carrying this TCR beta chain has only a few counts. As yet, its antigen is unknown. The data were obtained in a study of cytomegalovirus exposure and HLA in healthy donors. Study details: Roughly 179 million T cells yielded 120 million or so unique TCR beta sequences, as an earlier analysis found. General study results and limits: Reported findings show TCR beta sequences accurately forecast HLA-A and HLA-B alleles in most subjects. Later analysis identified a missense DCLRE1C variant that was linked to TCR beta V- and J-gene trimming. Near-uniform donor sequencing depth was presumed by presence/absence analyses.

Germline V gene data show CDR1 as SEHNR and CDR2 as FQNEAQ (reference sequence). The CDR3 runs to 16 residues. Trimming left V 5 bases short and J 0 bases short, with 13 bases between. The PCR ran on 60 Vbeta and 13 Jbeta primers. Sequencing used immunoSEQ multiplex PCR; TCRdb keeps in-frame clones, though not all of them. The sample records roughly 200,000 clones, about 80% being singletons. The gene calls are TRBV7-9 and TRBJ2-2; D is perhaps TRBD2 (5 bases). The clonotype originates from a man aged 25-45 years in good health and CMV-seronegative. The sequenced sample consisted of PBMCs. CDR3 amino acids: CASSPYGDSNTGELFF. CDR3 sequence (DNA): TGTGCCAGCAGCCCCTACGGGGATTCGAACACCGGGGAGCTGTTTTTT.